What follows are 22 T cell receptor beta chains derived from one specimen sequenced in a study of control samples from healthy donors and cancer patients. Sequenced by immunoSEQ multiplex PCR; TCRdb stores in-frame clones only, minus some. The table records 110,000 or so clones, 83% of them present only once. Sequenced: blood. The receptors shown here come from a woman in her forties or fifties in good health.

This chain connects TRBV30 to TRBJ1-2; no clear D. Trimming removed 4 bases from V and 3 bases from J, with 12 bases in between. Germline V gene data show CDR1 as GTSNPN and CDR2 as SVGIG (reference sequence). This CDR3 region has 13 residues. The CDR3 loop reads CAWKRTLYYGYTF. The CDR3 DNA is TGTGCCTGGAAGCGGACCCTCTACTATGGCTACACCTTC.

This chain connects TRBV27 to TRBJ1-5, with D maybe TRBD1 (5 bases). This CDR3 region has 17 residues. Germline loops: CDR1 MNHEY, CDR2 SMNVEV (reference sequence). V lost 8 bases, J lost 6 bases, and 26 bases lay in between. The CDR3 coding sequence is TGTGCCAGCGGGCCATGGGAAGGGGCCCCCAGAAGTCAGCCCCAGCATTTT. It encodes CASGPWEGAPRSQPQHF.

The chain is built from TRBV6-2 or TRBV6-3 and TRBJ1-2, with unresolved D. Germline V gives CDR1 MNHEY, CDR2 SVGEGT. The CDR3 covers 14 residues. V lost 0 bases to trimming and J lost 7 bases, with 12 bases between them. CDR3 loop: CASSYSTLTCGYTF. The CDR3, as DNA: TGTGCCAGCAGTTACTCGACGTTAACCTGTGGCTACACCTTC.

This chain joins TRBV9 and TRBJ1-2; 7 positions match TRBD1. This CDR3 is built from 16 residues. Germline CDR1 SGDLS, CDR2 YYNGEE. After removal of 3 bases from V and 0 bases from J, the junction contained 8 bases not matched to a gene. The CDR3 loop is CASSAQGGQANYGYTF. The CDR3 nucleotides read TGTGCCAGCAGCGCCCAGGGGGGGCAAGCTAACTATGGCTACACCTTC.

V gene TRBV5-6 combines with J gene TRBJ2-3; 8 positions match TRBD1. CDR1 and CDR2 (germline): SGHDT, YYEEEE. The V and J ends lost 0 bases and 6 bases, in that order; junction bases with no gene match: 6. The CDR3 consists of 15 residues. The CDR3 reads CASSLADRVPDTQYF. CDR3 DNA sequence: TGTGCCAGCAGCTTGGCGGACAGGGTTCCGGATACGCAGTATTTT.

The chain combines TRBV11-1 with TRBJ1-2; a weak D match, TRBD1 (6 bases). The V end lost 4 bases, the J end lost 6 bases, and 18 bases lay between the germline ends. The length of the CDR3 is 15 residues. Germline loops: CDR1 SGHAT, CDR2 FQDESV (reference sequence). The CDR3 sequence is CASSSYRDRSHGYTF. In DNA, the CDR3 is TGTGCCAGCAGCTCGTACAGGGATAGGTCCCATGGCTACACCTTC.

The CDR3 DNA is TGCGCCAGCAGCCAAGACTGGGGACTAGCGGGAGAGCCCTACAATGAGCAGTTCTTC. Its translation: CASSQDWGLAGEPYNEQFF. The chain combines TRBV4-1 with TRBJ2-1; 14 bases map to TRBD2. With V trimmed by 0 bases and J by 2 bases, 6 bases remained unmatched. The germline V gene encodes CDR1 MGHRA and CDR2 YSYEKL. This CDR3 has 19 amino acids.

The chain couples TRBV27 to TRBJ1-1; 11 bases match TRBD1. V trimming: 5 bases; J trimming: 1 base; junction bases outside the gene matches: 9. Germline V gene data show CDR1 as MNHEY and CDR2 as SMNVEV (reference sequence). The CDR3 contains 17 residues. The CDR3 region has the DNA TGTGCCAGCAGTCGGGGGACAGGGGGATTATCGAACACTGAAGCTTTCTTT. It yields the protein CASSRGTGGLSNTEAFF.

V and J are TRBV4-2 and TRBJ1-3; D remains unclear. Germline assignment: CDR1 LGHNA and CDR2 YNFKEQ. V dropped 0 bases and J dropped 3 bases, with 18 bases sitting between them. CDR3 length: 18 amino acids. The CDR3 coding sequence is TGTGCCAGCAGCCAAGAAACTAGTTCCGGGGTCCATGGAAACACCATATATTTT. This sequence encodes CASSQETSSGVHGNTIYF.

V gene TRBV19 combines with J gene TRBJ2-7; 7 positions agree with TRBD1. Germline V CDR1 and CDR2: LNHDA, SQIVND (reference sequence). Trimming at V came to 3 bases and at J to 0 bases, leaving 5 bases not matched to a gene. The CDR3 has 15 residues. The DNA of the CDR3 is TGTGCCAGTAGTATGGGGACAGCTAGCTCCTACGAGCAGTACTTC. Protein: CASSMGTASSYEQYF.

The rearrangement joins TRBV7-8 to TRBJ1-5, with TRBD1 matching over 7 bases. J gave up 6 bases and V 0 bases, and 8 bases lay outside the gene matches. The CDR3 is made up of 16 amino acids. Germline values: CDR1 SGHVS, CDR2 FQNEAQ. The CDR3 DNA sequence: TGTGCCAGCAGCTTAGCTTCGGGACAGTTGGTTCAGCCCCAGCATTTT. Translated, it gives CASSLASGQLVQPQHF.

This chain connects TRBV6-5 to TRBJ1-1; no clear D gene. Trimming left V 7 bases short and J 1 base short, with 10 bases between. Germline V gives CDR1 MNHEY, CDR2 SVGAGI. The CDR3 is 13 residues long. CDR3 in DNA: TGTGCCAGCAACGAGGGCCCGAACACTGAAGCTTTCTTT. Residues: CASNEGPNTEAFF.

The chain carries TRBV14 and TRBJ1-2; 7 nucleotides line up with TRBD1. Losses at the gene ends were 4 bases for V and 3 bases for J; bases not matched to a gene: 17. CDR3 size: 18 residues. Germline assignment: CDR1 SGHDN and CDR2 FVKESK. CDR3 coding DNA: TGTGCCAGCAGCCGCCTGCAACTTGGGACAGCGGCTCACTATGGCTACACCTTC. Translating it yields CASSRLQLGTAAHYGYTF.

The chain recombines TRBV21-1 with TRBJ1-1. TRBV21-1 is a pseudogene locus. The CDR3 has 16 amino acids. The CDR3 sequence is CASSKGDKGRGTEAFF. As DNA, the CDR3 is TGTGCCAGCAGCAAAGGGGATAAAGGGAGGGGGACTGAAGCTTTCTTT.

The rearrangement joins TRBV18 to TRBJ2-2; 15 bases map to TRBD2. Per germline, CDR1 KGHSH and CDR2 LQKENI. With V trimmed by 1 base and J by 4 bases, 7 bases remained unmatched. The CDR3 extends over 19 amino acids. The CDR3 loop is CASSPRGLAGGKGTGELFF. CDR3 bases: TGTGCCAGCTCACCACGGGGACTAGCGGGAGGCAAAGGCACCGGGGAGCTGTTTTTT.

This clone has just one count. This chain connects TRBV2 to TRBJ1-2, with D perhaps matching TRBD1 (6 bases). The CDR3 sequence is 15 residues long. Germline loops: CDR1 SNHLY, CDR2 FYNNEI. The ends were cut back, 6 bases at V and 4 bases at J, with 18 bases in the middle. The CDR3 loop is CASSPNRDSSYGYTF. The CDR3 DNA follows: TGTGCCAGCAGCCCTAACAGGGATTCGAGCTATGGCTACACCTTC.

CDR3 in DNA: TGCGCCAGCAGCTTGGAAGGACTTATGAACACTGAAGCTTTCTTT. The encoded protein is CASSLEGLMNTEAFF. The V call is TRBV5-1, the J call TRBJ1-1; D gene ambiguous. Germline CDR1 SGHRS, CDR2 YFSETQ. Trimming cost V 0 bases and J 0 bases, with 9 bases left between them. The CDR3 runs to 15 residues.

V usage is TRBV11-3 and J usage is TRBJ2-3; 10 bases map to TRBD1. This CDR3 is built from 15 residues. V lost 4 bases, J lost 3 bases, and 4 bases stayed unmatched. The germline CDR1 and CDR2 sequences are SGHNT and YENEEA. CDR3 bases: TGTGCCAGCAGCTCTCGACAGGGGGCGACAGATACGCAGTATTTT. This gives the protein CASSSRQGATDTQYF.

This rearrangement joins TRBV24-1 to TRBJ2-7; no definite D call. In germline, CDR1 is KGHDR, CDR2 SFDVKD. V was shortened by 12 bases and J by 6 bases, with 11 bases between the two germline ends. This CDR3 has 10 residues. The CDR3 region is CAPVSREQYF. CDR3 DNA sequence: TGTGCCCCAGTCTCTCGCGAGCAGTACTTC.

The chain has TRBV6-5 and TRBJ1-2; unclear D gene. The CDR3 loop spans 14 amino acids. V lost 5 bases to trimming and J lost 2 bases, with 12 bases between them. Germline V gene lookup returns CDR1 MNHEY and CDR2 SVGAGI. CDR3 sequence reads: CASSPETPNYGYTF. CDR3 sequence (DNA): TGTGCCAGCAGTCCGGAGACACCGAACTATGGCTACACCTTC.

CDR3 sequence: CASSSKDIRDRGNIQYF. The CDR3 DNA reads as TGTGCCAGCAGCTCGAAGGATATAAGGGACAGGGGAAACATTCAGTACTTC. The rearrangement links TRBV7-9 to TRBJ2-4; 10 bases match TRBD1. The CDR3 sequence is 17 residues long. Germline V CDR1 and CDR2: SEHNR, FQNEAQ (reference sequence). Losses at the gene ends were 4 bases for V and 6 bases for J; bases not matched to a gene: 12.

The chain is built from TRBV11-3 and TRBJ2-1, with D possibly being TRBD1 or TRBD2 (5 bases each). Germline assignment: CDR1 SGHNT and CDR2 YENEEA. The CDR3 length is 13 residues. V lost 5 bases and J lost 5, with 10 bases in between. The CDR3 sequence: CASSQGRNNEQFF. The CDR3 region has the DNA TGTGCCAGCAGCCAGGGACGGAACAATGAGCAGTTCTTC.